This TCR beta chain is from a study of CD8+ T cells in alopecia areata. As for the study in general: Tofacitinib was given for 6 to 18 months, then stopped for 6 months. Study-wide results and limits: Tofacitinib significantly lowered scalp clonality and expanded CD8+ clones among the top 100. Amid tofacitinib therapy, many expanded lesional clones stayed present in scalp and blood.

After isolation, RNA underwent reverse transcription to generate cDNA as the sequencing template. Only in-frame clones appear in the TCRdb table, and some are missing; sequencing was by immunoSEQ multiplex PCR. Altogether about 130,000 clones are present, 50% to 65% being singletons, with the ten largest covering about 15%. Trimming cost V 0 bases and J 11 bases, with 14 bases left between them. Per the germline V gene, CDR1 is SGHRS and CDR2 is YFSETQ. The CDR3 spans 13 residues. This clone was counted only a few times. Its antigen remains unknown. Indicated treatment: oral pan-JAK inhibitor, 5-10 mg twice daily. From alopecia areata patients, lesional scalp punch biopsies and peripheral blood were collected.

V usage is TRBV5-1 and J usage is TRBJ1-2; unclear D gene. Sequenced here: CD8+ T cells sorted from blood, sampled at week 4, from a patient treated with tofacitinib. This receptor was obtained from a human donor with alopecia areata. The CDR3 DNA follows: TGCGCCAGCAGCTTGGAATTTGCAACAGCTTACACCTTC. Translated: CASSLEFATAYTF. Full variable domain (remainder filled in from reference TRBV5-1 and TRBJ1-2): KAGVTQTPRYLIKTRGQQVTLSCSPISGHRSVSWYQQTPGQGLQFLFEYFSETQRNKGNFPGRFSGRQFSNSRSEMNVSTLELGDSALYLCASSLEFATAYTFGSGTRLTVV.